This TCR beta chain was sequenced during a study of immune evolution from preneoplasia to lung adenocarcinoma. Each case's diagnosis was confirmed by two pathologists on H&E. The protocol was immunoSEQ multiplex PCR, while the TCRdb copy is restricted to in-frame clones and leaves out a portion. The sample lists 1,100 to 1,500 clones, around four fifths occurring once. This receptor was obtained from a person between 65 and 80 years old with lung adenocarcinoma. Sequencing was performed on FFPE atypical adenomatous hyperplasia tissue from the lung. Subset denoted: atypical adenomatous hyperplasia (AAH), lung preneoplasia.

The CDR3 is CASSPPTGSSYNEQFF. The DNA for the CDR3 is TGTGCCAGCTCCCCTCCCACAGGGAGCTCCTACAATGAGCAGTTCTTC. The J gene is TRBJ2-1, the V gene TRBV18, with D possibly matching TRBD1 (6 bases). Germline lookup yields CDR1 KGHSH and CDR2 LQKENI. V dropped 6 bases and J dropped 0 bases, with 15 bases sitting between them. CDR3 length: 16 residues.